This T cell receptor beta chain was profiled in a study of T cell repertoires in cytomegalovirus infection. Findings and limits, study-wide: The study found HLA-C-restricted CMV-specific TCR beta clonotypes dominating the ex vivo response.

MiXCR, applied by TCRdb to the reads, yields one record per CDR3 protein. The profile covers roughly 990,000 distinct CDR3 sequences, with about a third appearing a single time and about 14% taken by the ten largest. Ten or more counts support this clonotype. Its antigen remains unknown. V lost 1 base and J lost 5; bases outside the gene matches: 2. Germline assignment: CDR1 SGHVS and CDR2 FQNEAQ. The CDR3 runs to 14 residues. Sequencing used cultured CD8+ T cells from PBMCs, obtained from culture after CMV antigen stimulation. This chain connects TRBV7-8 to TRBJ1-2; 9 nucleotides agree with TRBD1. This clonotype was obtained from a human donor in good health (CMV status not recorded). Some clones in this sample may be carry-over from other donors' samples. The CDR3 DNA reads as TGTGCCAGCAGCTTAGGGACAGGGGTATATGGCTACACCTTC. Protein sequence: CASSLGTGVYGYTF.